This T cell receptor beta chain was observed in a study of T cell responses to AZD1222 COVID-19 vaccine. Study-level findings and limits: Only a handful of AZD1222 recipients, more than 5 in all, had baseline seropositivity. Spike-specific TCR repertoires showed rising breadth and depth after two AZD1222 doses.

Assay: immunoSEQ multiplex PCR; the TCRdb copy retains only in-frame clones and omits some. The data hold approximately 120,000 clones, with over 85% observed a single time. This clone was counted only a few times. The antigen is not known. The V gene's germline CDR1 is SGHNT and CDR2 YYREEE (reference sequence). Germline trimming cut 5 bases from V and 6 bases from J; bases unmatched to any gene: 8. This CDR3 has 14 amino acids. The chain recombines TRBV5-4 with TRBJ1-1; 9 bases align to TRBD1. The source material was peripheral blood, sampled on day 0 of AZD1222 vaccination. The sequence was collected from an adult in good health. This chain's CDR3 is CASRRGQGGAEAFF. CDR3 bases: TGTGCCAGCAGACGGGGACAGGGAGGCGCTGAAGCTTTCTTT.